Following are 4 T cell receptor beta chains from one sample sequenced in a study of control samples from healthy donors and cancer patients. Using immunoSEQ multiplex PCR, the repertoire was profiled, and TCRdb retains in-frame clones only, with some absent. Among fewer than 200,000 clones listed, approximately 94% were seen once. The sample taken for sequencing was blood. The receptors come from a young man in good health.

The V and J genes are TRBV5-5 and TRBJ2-1, with D hard to call. The CDR3 covers 16 residues. Germline-derived CDR1 and CDR2 are SGHKS and YYEKEE (reference sequence). Trimming removed 0 bases at V and 0 bases at J, with 10 bases between. CDR3 nucleotides: TGTGCCAGCAGCTTGGACGTAAAAAGCTCCTACAATGAGCAGTTCTTC. It yields the protein CASSLDVKSSYNEQFF.

This rearrangement joins TRBV6-6 to TRBJ1-1, with 12 nucleotides matching TRBD1. Trimming at V came to 6 bases and at J to 0 bases, leaving 5 bases not matched to a gene. This CDR3 comprises 16 residues. Germline V gives CDR1 MNHNY, CDR2 SVGAGI (reference sequence). Here the CDR3 reads CASRPGTGGMNTEAFF. CDR3 DNA sequence: TGTGCCAGCAGACCCGGGACAGGGGGCATGAACACTGAAGCTTTCTTT.

The chain carries TRBV4-3 and TRBJ1-2, with 7 bases matching TRBD1. In germline, CDR1 is LGHNA, CDR2 YSLEER. The CDR3 consists of 17 residues. V gave up 0 bases and J gave up 2 bases; unmatched junction bases: 9. In DNA, the CDR3 is TGCGCCAGCAGCCAAGAGTTACAGGGGACAATCAACTATGGCTACACCTTC. This translates into CASSQELQGTINYGYTF.

This clone was seen only a few times. The V call is TRBV14, the J call TRBJ2-1; D perhaps matches TRBD2 (5 bases). V lost 6 bases to trimming and J lost 8 bases, with 17 bases between them. Germline CDR1 is SGHDN and CDR2 is FVKESK. The CDR3 totals 14 residues. CDR3 sequence: CASSRSGHTYEQFF. The CDR3 nucleotides read TGTGCCAGCAGTAGGAGCGGTCATACGTATGAGCAGTTCTTC.